These T cell receptor beta chains were read from a single sample in a study of lymphopenia after photon versus proton radiotherapy. Data came from immunoSEQ multiplex PCR; TCRdb stores just in-frame clones and leaves some out. Among about 29,000 clones listed, about nine tenths were seen once. The specimen was peripheral blood, collected from a patient treated with proton-based radiotherapy. All receptors derive from an older woman with cholangiocarcinoma. Some clones in this sample may be carry-over from other donors' samples. Each CDR3 is given without its conserved first and last residue. Fields, in order: J gene, CDR3 length, clone size, V gene, CDR3 protein. Rows give clone size only sometimes, using once, few, many, or a class for an expanded clone.

TRBJ2-5 | 10 | NA | TRBV7-7 | ASSQGGPRLY
TRBJ2-5 | 10 | NA | TRBV27 | ASGPSGKTQY
TRBJ2-5 | 15 | NA | TRBV9 | ASSANSNRGSTETQY
TRBJ2-1 | 13 | NA | TRBV19 | ASSLVFLSYNEQF
TRBJ2-5 | 11 | NA | TRBV6-1 | ASSSRIEETQY
TRBJ2-3 | 13 | NA | TRBV7-9 | ASSLVQGPRDTQY
TRBJ2-7 | 12 | NA | TRBV7-2 | ASSSAPGPNEQY
TRBJ2-7 | 15 | once | TRBV7-9 | ASSGPWGGSSSYEQY
TRBJ2-7 | 12 | NA | TRBV19 | ASSISGDSYEQY
TRBJ1-5 | 13 | NA | TRBV9 | ASSLTGEAYQPQH
TRBJ2-7 | 13 | NA | TRBV7-6 | ASSSTPTGQYEQY
TRBJ2-5 | 12 | NA | TRBV18 | ASSPLLAEETQY
TRBJ1-1 | 15 | NA | TRBV5-8 | ASRSRPGGRLNTEAF
TRBJ2-1 | 14 | NA | TRBV5-4 | ASTGSGLLIYNEQF
TRBJ2-7 | 15 | NA | TRBV9 | ASSVVAGGPPSYEQY
TRBJ1-2 | 16 | NA | TRBV5-1 | ASSFFFVSPQTFYGYT
TRBJ2-2 | 13 | NA | TRBV7-3 | ASSSQSGGGGELF
TRBJ2-3 | 10 | NA | TRBV5-6 | ASSSQGNTQY
TRBJ2-5 | 9 | once | TRBV2 | ASRTRDVQY
TRBJ2-1 | 14 | NA | TRBV29-1 | SVEGRREGLGNEQF
TRBJ1-3 | 12 | NA | TRBV13 | ASIDQNSGNTIY
TRBJ2-5 | 13 | NA | TRBV7-2 | ASSFSGTNQETQY
TRBJ2-5 | 12 | NA | TRBV27 | ASSLSTSMETQY
TRBJ2-1 | 14 | NA | TRBV19 | ASSPPGREWNNEQF
TRBJ2-3 | 10 | many | TRBV2 | ASAPSEASEY
TRBJ2-7 | 9 | NA | TRBV20-1 | SASREFKQY
TRBJ2-3 | 12 | NA | TRBV4-1 | ASSVAETRDTQY
TRBJ1-6 | 15 | NA | TRBV5-1 | ASSFVGQGSYNSPLH
TRBJ2-1 | 13 | NA | TRBV7-6 | ASSPWTGSYNEQF
TRBJ2-3 | 13 | NA | TRBV5-1 | ASSLDRGDTDTQY
TRBJ2-3 | 12 | NA | TRBV10-1 | ASSDAGNTDTQY
TRBJ1-1 | 14 | many | TRBV30 | AWSVLLLGTNTEAF
TRBJ1-4 | 10 | NA | TRBV7-9 | AGQGSSEKLF
TRBJ1-3 | 10 | NA | TRBV18 | ASSEQRNTIY
TRBJ2-4 | 13 | NA | TRBV5-6 | ASSPGVAGGYIQY
TRBJ2-7 | 11 | NA | TRBV10-2 | ASVSGRTYEQY